This record looks at one T cell receptor (beta chain) sequence and its context. The sample comes from a study of response to subunit inactivated influenza vaccine. The CDR3 covers 15 residues. The germline gives CDR1 SGHDT, CDR2 YYEEEE. Trimming removed 4 bases from V and 4 bases from J; junction bases left unmatched: 7. A single record per CDR3 protein comes from TCRdb applying MiXCR to the RT-PCR reads. The table shows roughly 540,000 distinct CDR3 sequences, with under 30% occurring only once. These data also formed part of another study, on T cells expressing NK-cell markers. In that study: The authors made TCR beta cDNA libraries by 5'RACE template switching. This switching added a universal primer site and UMIs. Sorted CD3+CD56+NKG2C+, CD3+CD56+NKG2C- and CD3+CD56-NKG2C+ T-cell subsets were beta-chain profiled. The CD3+CD56-NKG2C+ fraction of several donors was likewise dominated by these clonotypes.

The receptor comes from a middle-aged man who received an inactivated influenza vaccine. The sequencing used CD4+ T cells sorted from PBMCs, collected about 12 days after vaccination. V and J are TRBV5-6 and TRBJ2-2; 7 nucleotides match TRBD1. The CDR3 bases are TGTGCCAGCAGCGCACTCTACAGGGGCACCGGGGAGCTGTTTTTT. As protein: CASSALYRGTGELFF. Full variable domain (missing parts from reference TRBV5-6 and TRBJ2-2): DAGVTQSPTHLIKTRGQQVTLRCSPKSGHDTVSWYQQALGQGPQFIFQYYEEEERQRGNFPDRFSGHQFPNYSSELNVNALLLGDSALYLCASSALYRGTGELFFGEGSRLTVL.